A single sample gave rise to the 23 T cell receptor beta chains below, sequenced in a study of T cells in Graves' hyperthyroidism and ophthalmopathy. RNA transcripts provided the source from which TCR beta CDR3 regions were amplified. RT-PCR in the first round (using the HTBI primer set) targeted the TCR CDR3. Using its own MiXCR run on the multiplex PCR reads, TCRdb lists one record per CDR3 protein. The sample shows more than 350,000 distinct CDR3 sequences, roughly 15% of them seen only once. The specimen was blood. The receptors stem from a woman aged 25 to 39 with Graves' hyperthyroidism that later progressed to Graves' ophthalmopathy.

The chain recombines TRBV18 with TRBJ2-3; 10 nucleotides align to TRBD2. J gave up 0 bases and V 3 bases, and 15 bases lay outside the gene matches. The CDR3 runs to 20 residues. Germline lookup yields CDR1 KGHSH and CDR2 LQKENI. CDR3 loop: CASSPSRTSGRLTSTDTQYF. CDR3 in DNA: TGTGCCAGCTCACCTTCCCGGACTAGCGGCCGTTTAACTAGCACAGATACGCAGTATTTT.

The chain has TRBV4-1 and TRBJ1-1; D gene ambiguous. Germline V gene lookup returns CDR1 MGHRA and CDR2 YSYEKL. Trimming pared 1 base from V and 4 bases from J, leaving 10 bases between. This CDR3 is 14 amino acids long. CDR3 bases: TGCGCCAGCAGCCAAGTGAAGGGCGGCACTGAAGCTTTCTTT. It translates to CASSQVKGGTEAFF.

The table lists this clonotype with a few counts. CDR3 region: CASSWEETLYEQYF. CDR3 sequence (DNA): TGTGCCAGCAGCTGGGAGGAGACCCTCTACGAGCAGTACTTC. The chain combines TRBV11-2 with TRBJ2-7; possibly TRBD2 for D (6 bases). V was shortened by 4 bases and J by 3 bases, with 13 bases between the two germline ends. The CDR3 has 14 amino acids. Germline V gene data show CDR1 as SGHAT and CDR2 as FQNNGV.

This clonotype showed up many times. The chain recombines TRBV12-3 or TRBV12-4 with TRBJ2-1, with 12 bases matching TRBD2. This CDR3 spans 16 amino acids. The junction had 9 bases not matched to a gene; V was cut back by 5 bases and J by 7 bases. In nucleotides, the CDR3 is TGTGCCAGCAGTGAGCGAGGAACTAGCGGGAGGAATGAGCAGTTCTTC. Protein product: CASSERGTSGRNEQFF.

This clonotype was seen ten or more times. The V call is TRBV18, the J call TRBJ1-6, with TRBD1 matching 9 bases. Per the germline V gene, CDR1 is KGHSH and CDR2 is LQKENI. The length of the CDR3 is 17 residues. J was trimmed by 3 bases and V by 6 bases; bases with no gene match: 9. CDR3 amino acids: CASSPGTGLFYNSPLHF. The DNA for the CDR3 is TGTGCCAGCTCTCCCGGGACAGGGTTATTCTATAATTCACCCCTCCACTTT. Filled out from reference TRBV18 and TRBJ1-6, the complete variable domain reads NAGVMQNPRHLVRRRGQEARLRCSPMKGHSHVYWYRQLPEEGLKFMVYLQKENIIDESGMPKERFSAEFPKEGPSILRIQQVVRGDSAAYFCASSPGTGLFYNSPLHFGNGTRLTVT.

The chain uses TRBV19 and TRBJ1-2; the D gene is possibly TRBD1 (6 bases). The CDR3 consists of 13 residues. Trimming removed 8 bases at V and 6 bases at J, with 16 bases between. Per germline, CDR1 LNHDA and CDR2 SQIVND (reference sequence). The CDR3 here is CASGPGQLNGYTF. DNA of the CDR3: TGTGCCAGTGGTCCCGGACAGCTAAATGGCTACACCTTC. The full variable domain, rest sourced from reference TRBV19 and TRBJ1-2, is DGGITQSPKYLFRKEGQNVTLSCEQNLNHDAMYWYRQDPGQGLRLIYYSQIVNDFQKGDIAEGYSVSREKKESFPLTVTSAQKNPTAFYLCASGPGQLNGYTFGSGTRLTVV.

This clonotype was seen repeatedly, ten times or more. J is TRBJ1-6 and V is TRBV20-1, with unresolved D. The ends were cut back, 1 base at V and 7 bases at J, with 17 bases in the middle. The CDR3 has 16 residues. Germline V gives CDR1 DFQATT, CDR2 SNEGSKA (reference sequence). Written as DNA, the CDR3 is TGCAGTGCTAGAGGGAAGACGTCACCACCCAATTCACCCCTCCACTTT. Encoded protein: CSARGKTSPPNSPLHF.

The chain recombines TRBV6-1 with TRBJ1-4; TRBD1 aligns across 9 bases. The junction had 6 bases not matched to a gene; V was cut back by 4 bases and J by 3 bases. CDR1 is MNHNS and CDR2 is SASEGT in the germline V gene. CDR3 length: 16 residues. CDR3 coding DNA: TGTGCCAGCAGTGGTCCACAGGGGGCGGCTAATGAAAAACTGTTTTTT. This gives the protein CASSGPQGAANEKLFF.

Ten or more counts support this clonotype. This chain links TRBV5-8 with TRBJ1-5, with D perhaps TRBD1 (5 bases). The CDR3 is 17 residues long. The V and J ends lost 1 base and 0 bases respectively, with 14 bases between them. Per the germline V gene, CDR1 is SGHTS and CDR2 is YDEGEE. CDR3: CASSLPKWDVSNQPQHF. The CDR3 coding sequence is TGTGCCAGCAGCTTGCCCAAATGGGACGTTAGCAATCAGCCCCAGCATTTT.

The sample holds a few counts of this clonotype. CDR3 in DNA: TGTGCCAGCAGGGCCATCAGAGTGGGGGCACCCCTCCACTTT. Encoded protein: CASRAIRVGAPLHF. This chain connects TRBV6-1 to TRBJ1-6; possibly TRBD1 for D (5 bases). The CDR3 is 14 amino acids. V lost 6 bases and J 11 bases, leaving 17 bases between the germline ends. Germline V CDR1 and CDR2: MNHNS, SASEGT.

Only a few counts were recorded for this clonotype. The genes are TRBV5-4 and TRBJ2-7; 10 bases are a match to TRBD2. The CDR3 loop spans 15 amino acids. The V gene end was trimmed by 1 base and the J gene end by 3 bases; junction bases not matched to a gene: 4. Looked up from germline, CDR1 is SGHNT and CDR2 is YYREEE (reference sequence). The CDR3 region is CASSLQSSGGYEQYF. The DNA for the CDR3 is TGTGCCAGCAGCTTGCAGTCTAGCGGGGGCTACGAGCAGTACTTC. The variable domain in full, with the rest retrieved from reference TRBV5-4 and TRBJ2-7, is ETGVTQSPTHLIKTRGQQVTLRCSSQSGHNTVSWYQQALGQGPQFIFQYYREEENGRGNFPPRFSGLQFPNYSSELNVNALELDDSALYLCASSLQSSGGYEQYFGPGTRLTVT.

This clonotype was detected ten times or more. V is TRBV20-1 and J is TRBJ2-3; TRBD1 is a possible D gene (5 bases). V dropped 0 bases and J dropped 5 bases, with 15 bases sitting between them. The CDR3 sequence is 15 residues long. Germline loops: CDR1 DFQATT, CDR2 SNEGSKA (reference sequence). CDR3 region: CSARDQGLGRDTQYF. The CDR3 DNA follows: TGCAGTGCTAGAGATCAGGGCCTCGGTCGAGATACGCAGTATTTT.

This clonotype has a count of ten or more. The chain combines TRBV12-3 or TRBV12-4 with TRBJ2-1; 8 nucleotides match TRBD1. CDR3 length equals 15 residues. The V gene end was trimmed by 7 bases and the J gene end by 4 bases; junction bases not matched to a gene: 9. CDR3 in DNA: TGTGCCAGCAATCGTGGGCAGGGGGCTTACAATGAGCAGTTCTTC. It specifies CASNRGQGAYNEQFF.

The sample holds many counts of this clonotype. The gene calls are TRBV2 and TRBJ2-1, with D maybe TRBD2 (7 bases). The germline V and J ends were trimmed by 1 base and 9 bases, with 22 bases remaining between them. Germline V CDR1 and CDR2: SNHLY, FYNNEI. This CDR3 spans 17 amino acids. The CDR3 coding sequence is TGTGCCAGCAGTGAAGTGGGGCACAAGGGGGGAGGGGGTGAGCAGTTCTTC. The encoded protein is CASSEVGHKGGGGEQFF.

This clonotype was counted ten times or more. The chain combines TRBV19 with TRBJ1-5; D is ambiguous. Germline V lookup: CDR1 LNHDA, CDR2 SQIVND (reference sequence). CDR3 length: 15 residues. Trimming pared 3 bases from V and 3 bases from J, leaving 12 bases between. The CDR3 sequence: CASSIGIGLNQPQHF. As DNA, the CDR3 is TGTGCCAGTAGTATCGGCATCGGACTCAATCAGCCCCAGCATTTT.

This clonotype occurred many times. The chain carries TRBV12-3 or TRBV12-4 and TRBJ1-6; 10 bases fit TRBD1. The CDR3 spans 15 residues. The V gene end was trimmed by 8 bases and the J gene end by 7 bases; junction bases not matched to a gene: 8. The CDR3 protein is CASGPGQGLNSPLHF. The DNA of the CDR3 is TGTGCCAGCGGGCCGGGACAGGGGTTGAATTCACCCCTCCACTTT.

This clonotype was detected only a few times. This chain uses TRBV4-2 with TRBJ1-5, with a weak D call TRBD1 (5 bases). CDR1 is LGHNA and CDR2 is YNFKEQ in the germline V gene. There are 16 residues in the CDR3. Deletions cut 0 bases from V and 4 bases from J, with 13 bases between. In DNA, the CDR3 is TGTGCCAGCAGCCAAGACGGGGGGACGGGGAATCAGCCCCAGCATTTT. Protein product: CASSQDGGTGNQPQHF.

This clonotype was counted only a few times. This chain connects TRBV4-1 to TRBJ1-1; D is perhaps TRBD1 (6 bases). The germline V gene encodes CDR1 MGHRA and CDR2 YSYEKL. The germline V and J ends were trimmed by 4 bases and 10 bases, with 19 bases remaining between them. The CDR3 has 14 residues. The CDR3 protein is CASSRYHTGFGAFF. The CDR3 bases are TGCGCCAGCAGCCGATACCATACAGGGTTCGGAGCTTTCTTT.

This clonotype was seen ten or more times. The chain carries TRBV28 and TRBJ1-3; tentatively, D is TRBD1 (6 bases). V was clipped by 10 bases and J by 0 bases, with 10 bases between them. Germline-derived CDR1 and CDR2 are MDHEN and SYDVKM. This CDR3 has 13 amino acids. DNA of the CDR3: TGTGCCACCCAACAGGGCTCTGGAAACACCATATATTTT. Translated, it gives CATQQGSGNTIYF. The entire variable domain, with the rest obtained from reference TRBV28 and TRBJ1-3, is as follows: DVKVTQSSRYLVKRTGEKVFLECVQDMDHENMFWYRQDPGLGLRLIYFSYDVKMKEKGDIPEGYSVSREKKERFSLILESASTNQTSMYLCATQQGSGNTIYFGEGSWLTVV.

In its sample, this clonotype was seen many times. The chain couples TRBV27 to TRBJ1-5; unclear D gene. The CDR3 spans 13 residues. Trimming stripped 2 bases from V and 7 bases from J, with 9 bases between. Germline lookup yields CDR1 MNHEY and CDR2 SMNVEV (reference sequence). The CDR3 here is CASSLEVTQPQHF. In DNA, the CDR3 is TGTGCCAGCAGTTTAGAAGTAACACAGCCCCAGCATTTT.

This clonotype has a count of ten or more. V gene TRBV27 combines with J gene TRBJ2-3; 7 positions agree with TRBD1. Per the germline V gene, CDR1 is MNHEY and CDR2 is SMNVEV (reference sequence). This CDR3 contains 16 residues. The V and J ends lost 1 base and 2 bases, in that order; junction bases with no gene match: 6. The CDR3 sequence: CASSLWGQRLTDTQYF. The DNA of the CDR3 is TGTGCCAGCAGTTTATGGGGACAGCGACTCACAGATACGCAGTATTTT.

This clonotype was observed at least ten times. V gene TRBV20-1 combines with J gene TRBJ2-4, with TRBD1 matching 8 bases. Germline lookup yields CDR1 DFQATT and CDR2 SNEGSKA (reference sequence). The CDR3 sequence is 14 residues long. Trimming took 3 bases from V and 7 from J; bases not matched to a gene: 8. The CDR3 protein is CSARDTGGANIQYF. The CDR3 DNA follows: TGCAGTGCTAGGGACACAGGGGGAGCCAACATTCAGTACTTC.

This clonotype was seen only a few times. The rearrangement joins TRBV7-3 to TRBJ1-1; 11 nucleotides match TRBD1. The CDR3 consists of 18 residues. Germline-derived CDR1 and CDR2 are SGHTA and FQGTGA. Trimming cost V 5 bases and J 0 bases; bases outside gene matches: 11. The CDR3 region has the DNA TGTGCCAGCAGCCCTGACGGGACAGGGGGTATTTTGAACACTGAAGCTTTCTTT. Protein product: CASSPDGTGGILNTEAFF.